The clone carrying this T cell receptor beta chain was found many times. TCRdb reanalysed the 5' RACE reads using MiXCR and keeps one entry per CDR3 protein. This table holds 35,000 to 55,000 distinct CDR3 sequences, around a fifth found once. After removal of 5 bases from V and 3 bases from J, the junction contained 4 bases not matched to a gene. This CDR3 is built from 15 residues. The germline V gene encodes CDR1 SGHNT and CDR2 YENEEA. Tregs were sorted as CD4+CD25+CD127-/low cells. Sequencing was performed on Tregs sorted from a lymph node. The sequence was collected from a female donor with breast cancer. The rearrangement links TRBV11-3 to TRBJ2-3; 11 positions agree with TRBD1. DNA for the CDR3: TGTGCCAGCAGCCCAGGGGACAGGGGGACAGATACGCAGTATTTT. Protein product: CASSPGDRGTDTQYF.